The clone carrying this T cell receptor (beta chain) was observed a single time. The data belong to a study of technical replicates of blood from several donors. This CDR3 contains 16 residues. With 4 bases clipped from V and 2 bases from J, the junction kept 6 bases outside the gene matches. The germline V gene has CDR1 SGHNT and CDR2 YYREEE (reference sequence). Sequencing used immunoSEQ multiplex PCR; TCRdb keeps in-frame clones, though not all of them. The sample has tens of thousands of clones; 95% to 98% are singletons. Sequencing input: T cells isolated from PBMCs. The receptor's source is a human donor in good health. This chain uses TRBV5-4 with TRBJ2-4; 10 bases agree with TRBD2. The CDR3 region has the DNA TGTGCCAGCAGCCTCACTAGCGGGGTCACCAAAAACATTCAGTACTTC. Protein product: CASSLTSGVTKNIQYF.